This TCR beta chain was captured by sequencing in a study of T cells in Graves' hyperthyroidism and ophthalmopathy. This clonotype was recorded many times. The CDR3 is made up of 14 amino acids. Trimming took off 5 bases at V and 4 bases at J, with 13 bases between the two ends. Germline loops: CDR1 MDHEN, CDR2 SYDVKM. Researchers took RNA transcripts and amplified the TCR beta CDR3 regions from them. The HTBI set primed first-round TCR CDR3 RT-PCR. TCRdb re-analysed the multiplex PCR reads in MiXCR, keeping a single row per CDR3 protein. This sample yields 600,000 to 900,000 distinct CDR3 sequences, of which around 15% are seen a single time; under 9.5% belongs to the top ten.

The rearrangement links TRBV28 to TRBJ2-3; D gene uncertain. Sequenced input: blood. This clonotype originated in a young man with Graves' hyperthyroidism. The CDR3 reads CASSLPAVSDTQYF. CDR3 coding DNA: TGTGCCAGCAGTCTTCCGGCGGTATCAGATACGCAGTATTTT.